The 2 T cell receptor beta chains reported below all come from one sample, sequenced in a study of shared clonotypes between healthy human individuals. Data came from immunoSEQ multiplex PCR; TCRdb stores just in-frame clones and leaves some out. The table shows approximately 530,000 clones, with approximately 95% occurring only once. What was sequenced was naive CD4+ T cells sorted from blood. Subset here: CD45RA+ positively selected. These receptors originate from a woman in her twenties or thirties in good health.

DNA for the CDR3: TGTGCCAGCAGCTTAGGCGGGAGGGCCGGAGGGGAGCAGTTCTTC. Translated, it gives CASSLGGRAGGEQFF. This rearrangement joins TRBV7-9 to TRBJ2-1; the match to TRBD2 covers 9 bases. The CDR3 runs 15 residues. V gave up 1 base and J gave up 10 bases; unmatched junction bases: 8. CDR1 SEHNR and CDR2 FQNEAQ come from the germline V gene (reference sequence). The whole variable domain, remainder taken from reference TRBV7-9 and TRBJ2-1, is DTGVSQNPRHKITKRGQNVTFRCDPISEHNRLYWYRQTLGQGPEFLTYFQNEAQLEKSRLLSDRFSAERPKGSFSTLEIQRTEQGDSAMYLCASSLGGRAGGEQFFGPGTRLTVL.

The chain couples TRBV11-3 to TRBJ2-3; D not certain. Trimming removed 2 bases from V and 1 base from J, with 4 bases in between. The CDR3 runs to 13 residues. Per germline, CDR1 SGHNT and CDR2 YENEEA. In DNA form, the CDR3 reads TGTGCCAGCAGCTTACTACGCACAGATACGCAGTATTTT. Translation gives CASSLLRTDTQYF. The full variable domain, with the rest looked up from reference TRBV11-3 and TRBJ2-3, is EAGVVQSPRYKIIEKKQPVAFWCNPISGHNTLYWYLQNLGQGPELLIRYENEEAVDDSQLPKDRFSAERLKGVDSTLKIQPAELGDSAVYLCASSLLRTDTQYFGPGTRLTVL.